Below, one TCR beta chain is given with its context. Its antigen is undetermined. Sequencing used immunoSEQ multiplex PCR; TCRdb keeps in-frame clones, though not all of them. The sample carries about 180,000 clones, around 90% recorded once. The record originates from a study of T cell responses to AZD1222 COVID-19 vaccine. The CDR3 is made up of 18 amino acids. Germline CDR1 is SGHVS and CDR2 is FNYEAQ. V dropped 0 bases and J dropped 2; count of bases not matched to a gene: 10. Points from the study as a whole: Donors in the cohort were predominantly white British and more often female, and clonal diversity was possibly underestimated. Baseline antibody screening turned up just a handful of seropositive AZD1222 recipients. Targeting of unmutated variant regions was reportedly seen in nearly half of spike-specific TCRs. Among vaccine-associated CD4 TCRs, coverage spanned spike, with dominance at 160-218 and 743-854.

The clonotype comes from an adult who received the AZD1222 COVID-19 vaccine. The V and J genes are TRBV7-6 and TRBJ2-1; 7 nucleotides match TRBD2. This specimen was peripheral blood, taken 28 days after the second AZD1222 dose. DNA for the CDR3: TGTGCCAGCAGCTTAGCGTATGGGGTAGCGGGCACCTACAATGAGCAGTTCTTC. It translates to CASSLAYGVAGTYNEQFF.